A selection of T cell receptor beta chains follows, all from one sample in a study of blood T cells in healthy people across ages. MiXCR was run by TCRdb on the 5' RACE reads, yielding one entry per CDR3 protein. The sample holds 850,000 or so distinct CDR3 sequences, around 30% seen once. The sample taken for sequencing was blood. The receptors were sampled from a woman aged 80 or older in good health. The CDR3 runs from the conserved cysteine through the conserved F or W. Each record gives: V gene, D gene, clone size, J gene, CDR3 protein, CDR3 DNA. A D gene is named only where the DNA matches it firmly. Clone size appears in some rows only: once, few, many, or a class for an expanded clone.

TRBV20-1	.	.	TRBJ2-7	CSARGVNGLRSYEQYF	TGCAGTGCTAGAGGGGTAAATGGCCTAAGAAGCTACGAGCAGTACTTC
TRBV7-9	.	many	TRBJ2-3	CASSRDISTDTQYF	TGTGCCAGCAGCCGGGACATTTCCACAGATACGCAGTATTTT
TRBV2	.	few	TRBJ2-7	CASSDITLDSYEQYF	TGTGCCAGCAGCGACATTACGTTGGACAGTTACGAGCAGTACTTC
TRBV10-3	.	few	TRBJ2-2	CAISEWPGRSNTGELFF	TGTGCCATCAGTGAGTGGCCGGGACGGTCCAACACCGGGGAGCTGTTTTTT
TRBV7-6	TRBD1	many	TRBJ2-3	CASSPQGETSTDTQYF	TGTGCCAGCAGCCCCCAGGGGGAGACAAGCACAGATACGCAGTATTTT
TRBV18	TRBD1	many	TRBJ2-4	CASSPSLDRENIQYF	TGTGCCAGCTCACCCTCCTTGGACAGGGAGAACATTCAGTACTTC
TRBV30	.	many	TRBJ1-2	CAWRGTHGWWGYTF	TGTGCCTGGAGAGGGACTCACGGCTGGTGGGGCTACACCTTC
TRBV5-1	TRBD1	many	TRBJ2-3	CASSVPGQGTDTQYF	TGCGCCAGCAGCGTACCGGGACAGGGCACAGATACGCAGTATTTT
TRBV9	.	many	TRBJ2-3	CASSVAIGTDTQYF	TGTGCCAGCAGCGTAGCGATTGGCACAGATACGCAGTATTTT
TRBV6-2/TRBV6-3	.	many	TRBJ1-5	CASSYLDINQPQHF	TGTGCCAGCAGTTATCTGGACATCAATCAGCCCCAGCATTTT
TRBV4-1	.	many	TRBJ2-7	CASSQEARVYEQYF	TGCGCCAGCAGCCAAGAGGCTAGGGTCTACGAGCAGTACTTC
TRBV28	.	.	TRBJ2-7	CAIQSGTAHYEQYF	TGTGCCATCCAGAGCGGGACAGCTCACTACGAGCAGTACTTC
TRBV30	.	.	TRBJ1-4	CAWSADEKLFF	TGTGCCTGGAGTGCTGATGAAAAACTGTTTTTT
TRBV9	TRBD2	.	TRBJ2-1	CASSPGLAGGKNEQFF	TGTGCCAGCAGCCCCGGACTAGCGGGGGGGAAGAATGAGCAGTTCTTC
TRBV7-2	TRBD2	many	TRBJ2-1	CASSLETGGWNEQFF	TGTGCCAGCAGCTTAGAAACGGGGGGGTGGAATGAGCAGTTCTTC
TRBV28	.	.	TRBJ2-2	CASSLPGWKTGELFF	TGTGCCAGCAGTTTACCGGGGTGGAAGACCGGGGAGCTGTTTTTT
TRBV7-6	.	.	TRBJ1-1	CASSSSFGLGNTEAFF	TGTGCCAGCAGCTCGTCATTTGGGTTGGGTAACACTGAAGCTTTCTTT
TRBV5-1	.	.	TRBJ2-5	CASSLGVAAETQYF	TGCGCCAGCAGCTTGGGGGTAGCGGCGGAGACCCAGTACTTC
TRBV12-3/TRBV12-4	.	.	TRBJ2-1	CASSSRDTTYNEQFF	TGTGCCAGCAGTTCAAGGGACACCACCTACAATGAGCAGTTCTTC
TRBV20-1	TRBD1	.	TRBJ1-1	CSAQGFYSNTEAFF	TGCAGTGCACAGGGGTTCTATTCGAACACTGAAGCTTTCTTT
TRBV28	.	few	TRBJ1-4	CASSLRGGRREKLFF	TGTGCCAGCAGTTTGCGAGGGGGAAGGCGTGAAAAACTGTTTTTT
TRBV7-2	.	.	TRBJ2-5	CASSLPTGQETQYF	TGTGCCAGCAGCTTACCCACAGGTCAAGAGACCCAGTACTTC
TRBV28	.	few	TRBJ1-4	CASRPTGSIREKLFF	TGTGCCAGCAGACCTACAGGGAGCATTCGGGAAAAACTGTTTTTT
TRBV6-5	.	.	TRBJ1-6	CASSYSAGDGGSPLHF	TGTGCCAGCAGTTATTCTGCGGGCGACGGAGGGTCACCCCTCCACTTT
TRBV20-1	TRBD2	.	TRBJ2-4	CSAAAGGGENIQYF	TGCAGTGCAGCAGCGGGAGGTGGAGAAAACATTCAGTACTTC
TRBV18	TRBD1	.	TRBJ1-5	CASLKDRADQPQHF	TGTGCCAGCTTAAAGGACAGGGCAGATCAGCCCCAGCATTTT
TRBV29-1	TRBD1	.	TRBJ1-2	CSVESGTGGLTNYGYTF	TGCAGCGTTGAGTCCGGGACAGGAGGCCTTACGAACTATGGCTACACCTTC
TRBV7-7	TRBD2	.	TRBJ2-1	CASSSGLGGYNEQFF	TGCGCCAGCAGCTCGGGACTAGGGGGTTACAATGAGCAGTTCTTC
TRBV20-1	.	.	TRBJ2-5	CSARAPGSIETQYF	TGCAGTGCTAGAGCCCCGGGCTCAATAGAGACCCAGTACTTC
TRBV20-1	.	.	TRBJ2-3	CSARLRGAGDTQYF	TGCAGTGCCCGGCTCCGTGGGGCAGGAGATACGCAGTATTTT
TRBV12-3/TRBV12-4	.	many	TRBJ1-2	CASSLAGTSDDGYTF	TGTGCCAGCAGTTTAGCGGGCACGTCGGATGATGGCTACACCTTC
TRBV27	.	.	TRBJ2-3	CASRPRAYPTDTQYF	TGTGCCAGCAGACCCCGGGCCTACCCAACGGATACGCAGTATTTT
TRBV10-3	.	.	TRBJ1-2	CAIRHSDANYGYTF	TGTGCCATCAGGCACAGCGATGCTAACTATGGCTACACCTTC
TRBV25-1	TRBD1	many	TRBJ2-5	CASSDRHGGQGQETQYF	TGTGCCAGCAGTGATCGACACGGGGGACAGGGGCAAGAGACCCAGTACTTC
TRBV25-1	.	medium-sized	TRBJ1-2	CASSETGTLVSDGYTF	TGTGCCAGCAGTGAGACCGGGACCCTGGTGTCGGATGGCTACACCTTC
TRBV20-1	.	.	TRBJ1-5	CSARERSGDPQHF	TGCAGTGCTAGAGAAAGGTCCGGGGACCCCCAGCATTTT
TRBV3-1	TRBD2	.	TRBJ2-3	CASSQTSGGYTDTQYF	TGTGCCAGCAGCCAGACTAGCGGGGGTTACACAGATACGCAGTATTTT
TRBV10-3	TRBD1	many	TRBJ1-6	CAISETGGNSPLHF	TGTGCCATCAGTGAGACAGGGGGTAATTCACCCCTCCACTTT
TRBV7-6	.	.	TRBJ2-3	CASSQLTDTQYF	TGTGCCAGCAGCCAGCTCACGGATACGCAGTATTTT
TRBV20-1	TRBD1	many	TRBJ1-5	CSAREGAQITQPQHF	TGCAGTGCTAGGGAGGGGGCGCAAATTACTCAGCCCCAGCATTTT
TRBV12-3/TRBV12-4	TRBD1	few	TRBJ1-1	CASSRPGQYTEAFF	TGTGCCAGCAGTAGGCCGGGACAGTACACTGAAGCTTTCTTT
TRBV19	.	.	TRBJ2-3	CASSHPRASSTDTQYF	TGTGCCAGTAGTCACCCCCGGGCCTCTAGCACAGATACGCAGTATTTT
TRBV7-2	.	many	TRBJ2-1	CASSLDLSSYNEQFF	TGTGCCAGCAGCTTAGATTTGTCCTCCTACAATGAGCAGTTCTTC
TRBV11-2	.	many	TRBJ2-3	CASSKQASRLTNTQYF	TGTGCCAGCAGCAAACAGGCCTCCCGACTCACCAATACGCAGTATTTT
TRBV19	.	.	TRBJ2-3	CASSIAPPLSRDTQYF	TGTGCCAGTAGTATAGCCCCCCCTCTGTCGCGAGATACGCAGTATTTT
TRBV24-1	.	many	TRBJ2-1	CATSDYGTNLGNEQFF	TGTGCCACCAGTGATTATGGGACAAACCTAGGCAATGAGCAGTTCTTC
TRBV2	.	.	TRBJ1-1	CASSEARPQTNAEAFF	TGTGCCAGCAGTGAAGCGCGGCCACAGACGAACGCTGAAGCTTTCTTT
TRBV29-1	.	few	TRBJ1-1	CSVMSVGEAFF	TGCAGCGTTATGTCGGTCGGTGAAGCTTTCTTT
TRBV6-2/TRBV6-3	.	many	TRBJ1-5	CASGINQPQHF	TGTGCCAGCGGGATTAATCAGCCCCAGCATTTT
TRBV6-6	.	.	TRBJ1-5	CASRSRQNSNQPQHF	TGTGCCAGCAGATCCAGACAGAATAGCAATCAGCCCCAGCATTTT
TRBV10-3	TRBD1	many	TRBJ2-7	CAIWTGRGEQYF	TGTGCCATCTGGACAGGGCGGGGCGAGCAGTACTTC
TRBV5-5	TRBD1	.	TRBJ1-1	CASSWDRDTEAFF	TGTGCCAGCAGCTGGGACAGGGACACTGAAGCTTTCTTT
TRBV7-9	.	many	TRBJ1-6	CASSFWTADSPLHF	TGTGCCAGCAGCTTCTGGACAGCGGATTCACCCCTCCACTTT
TRBV7-2	.	.	TRBJ2-5	CASSLGQGSQETQYF	TGTGCCAGCAGCTTGGGGCAGGGGTCCCAAGAGACCCAGTACTTC
TRBV10-3	TRBD1	few	TRBJ1-1	CAISGDRGREGTEAFF	TGTGCCATCAGTGGGGACAGGGGGCGCGAGGGAACTGAAGCTTTCTTT